Presented here are 30 T cell receptor beta chains from one specimen sequenced in a study of blood T cell repertoires in COVID-19. Sequencing used immunoSEQ multiplex PCR; TCRdb keeps in-frame clones, though not all of them. The sample includes fewer than 250,000 clones, approximately 84% seen only once; the top ten take roughly 5%. The source material was peripheral blood. These receptor sequences come from a woman in her 70s with active or convalescent COVID-19.

J is TRBJ1-1 and V is TRBV12-5; D is perhaps TRBD1 (5 bases). CDR3 length: 13 residues. V dropped 6 bases and J dropped 6 bases, with 14 bases sitting between them. Germline V CDR1 and CDR2: LGHNT, FRNRAP. As DNA, the CDR3 is TGTGCTAGTGGCCTGGGAGGGGACCCTGAAGCTTTCTTT. It codes for CASGLGGDPEAFF.

This clone was picked up one time. This chain uses TRBV6-1 with TRBJ2-1; possible D gene TRBD2, 6 bases. There are 15 residues in the CDR3. Germline V CDR1 and CDR2: MNHNS, SASEGT. V shed 1 base and J shed 7 bases, with 14 bases lying between them. In DNA form, the CDR3 reads TGTGCCAGCAGTGAAGTGGGGGGTAGGGTGAATGAGCAGTTCTTC. It is translated as CASSEVGGRVNEQFF.

This chain uses TRBV19 with TRBJ2-1; TRBD2 aligns across 7 bases. The CDR3 extends over 17 amino acids. Germline values: CDR1 LNHDA, CDR2 SQIVND (reference sequence). J was trimmed by 4 bases and V by 5 bases; bases with no gene match: 14. The CDR3: CASSPGRMLAVYNEQFF. The DNA for the CDR3 is TGTGCCAGTAGTCCCGGGCGGATGCTAGCGGTTTACAATGAGCAGTTCTTC.

V gene TRBV5-1 combines with J gene TRBJ2-7; D gene uncertain. Germline CDR1 is SGHRS and CDR2 is YFSETQ. V lost 0 bases, J lost 5 bases, and 15 bases lay in between. The CDR3 contains 15 residues. CDR3: CASSLDGGVRDEQYF. The CDR3 region has the DNA TGCGCCAGCAGCTTGGACGGTGGCGTCCGGGACGAGCAGTACTTC.

This chain uses TRBV7-9 with TRBJ2-2; D perhaps matches TRBD2 (5 bases). Germline V gene lookup returns CDR1 SEHNR and CDR2 FQNEAQ (reference sequence). The CDR3 totals 15 residues. Trimming took 3 bases from V and 5 from J, leaving 13 bases between them. For the CDR3, the DNA is TGTGCCAGCAGCTTCGTTTCGGGGAGAACCGGGGAGCTGTTTTTT. Protein: CASSFVSGRTGELFF.

V and J are TRBV7-3 and TRBJ2-3; TRBD2 aligns across 12 bases. The CDR3 spans 19 residues. The germline gives CDR1 SGHTA, CDR2 FQGTGA. The V and J ends lost 2 bases and 1 base, in that order; junction bases with no gene match: 10. CDR3 bases: TGTGCCAGCAGCTTAGGGCCTAGCGGGAGGGCCCGGGGCACAGATACGCAGTATTTT. Translation gives CASSLGPSGRARGTDTQYF.

Only a few counts were recorded for this clone. The chain's CDR3 is CASSVGTRRMNSPLHF. The CDR3, as DNA: TGTGCCAGCAGTGTTGGCACGAGGAGGATGAATTCACCCCTCCACTTT. The rearrangement uses TRBV2 and TRBJ1-6; D gene ambiguous. Germline lookup yields CDR1 SNHLY and CDR2 FYNNEI. The V end was cut by 4 bases, the J end by 7 bases, with 17 bases between. The CDR3 contains 16 residues.

The V and J genes are TRBV7-9 and TRBJ1-2; tentative D call: TRBD1 (5 bases). Germline values: CDR1 SEHNR, CDR2 FQNEAQ (reference sequence). The CDR3 runs 14 residues. Trimming pared 5 bases from V and 6 bases from J, leaving 16 bases between. DNA for the CDR3: TGTGCCAGCAGCCGCGCCGGGACGGGGGATGGCTACACCTTC. Protein product: CASSRAGTGDGYTF.

This chain joins TRBV30 and TRBJ2-7; 7 positions match TRBD1. V lost 5 bases to trimming and J lost 3 bases; unmatched junction nucleotides: 13. There are 15 residues in the CDR3. Germline V gene sequence: CDR1 GTSNPN, CDR2 SVGIG (reference sequence). The CDR3 DNA reads TGTGCCTGGGTTACTCCTGGGCAGGGGGTCTACGAGCAGTACTTC. Amino acids: CAWVTPGQGVYEQYF.

The CDR3 DNA reads as TGTGCCAGCAGCCAGTACCAGGGGGTGACGGGGGCCAACGTCCTGACTTTC. As protein: CASSQYQGVTGANVLTF. The J gene is TRBJ2-6, the V gene TRBV3-1 (or the pseudogene TRBV3-2), with 7 bases fitting TRBD1. Germline V lookup: CDR1 LGHDT, CDR2 YNNKEL (reference sequence). This CDR3 is built from 17 residues. The trim removed 3 bases at V and 4 bases at J, leaving 9 bases unmatched.

The rearrangement joins TRBV11-3 to TRBJ2-1; 14 nucleotides match TRBD2. The germline gives CDR1 SGHNT, CDR2 YENEEA. The CDR3 spans 13 residues. V was clipped by 5 bases and J by 15 bases; unmatched bases: 6. Written as DNA, the CDR3 is TGTGCCAGCAGCCCGGGACTAGCGGGAGTTCCGTTCTTC. Its protein is CASSPGLAGVPFF.

The chain couples TRBV4-1 to TRBJ2-7; 7 bases align to TRBD1. This CDR3 spans 15 amino acids. Germline assignment: CDR1 MGHRA and CDR2 YSYEKL. V was pared by 4 bases and J by 4 bases, with 10 bases of the junction left unmatched. The CDR3 DNA reads TGCGCCAGCAGCCTAGATCCGGGACAGAGATACGAGCAGTACTTC. It encodes CASSLDPGQRYEQYF.

This clone occurred once. The chain has TRBV5-5 and TRBJ1-4; 11 bases fit TRBD1. V was pared by 0 bases and J by 7 bases, with 2 bases of the junction left unmatched. Germline values: CDR1 SGHKS, CDR2 YYEKEE (reference sequence). This CDR3 comprises 15 residues. The CDR3 reads CASSLAGQGGEKLFF. Here the CDR3 DNA reads TGTGCCAGCAGCTTGGCGGGACAGGGGGGTGAAAAACTGTTTTTT.

This clone has only one observation. J is TRBJ2-3 and V is TRBV19; tentative D call: TRBD1 (5 bases). Germline V gives CDR1 LNHDA, CDR2 SQIVND (reference sequence). The CDR3 covers 16 residues. Trimming took off 4 bases at V and 0 bases at J, with 14 bases between the two ends. CDR3 amino acids: CASSNDQGDSTDTQYF. Written as DNA, the CDR3 is TGTGCCAGTAGTAACGACCAGGGTGACAGCACAGATACGCAGTATTTT.

As for this clone: One junction end does not reproduce the germline sequence, and a read error may be involved. This rearrangement joins TRBV9 to TRBJ2-4; the match to TRBD2 covers 9 bases. The CDR3 runs 14 residues. Germline CDR1 SGDLS, CDR2 YYNGEE. The CDR3 sequence is CASSRGDYEREVFF. CDR3 in DNA: TGTGCCAGCAGCAGGGGGGACTATGAGCGGGAGGTCTTTTTC.

The rearrangement uses TRBV14 and TRBJ2-1; perhaps TRBD2 as D (5 bases). V dropped 1 base and J dropped 4 bases, with 8 bases sitting between them. Germline loops: CDR1 SGHDN, CDR2 FVKESK. This CDR3 has 14 amino acids. CDR3 region: CASSQAAGYNEQFF. The CDR3 DNA reads as TGTGCCAGCAGCCAAGCGGCGGGTTACAATGAGCAGTTCTTC.

This clone was counted between two and nine times. The V call is TRBV27, the J call TRBJ2-7; 9 bases match TRBD2. Germline V gene lookup returns CDR1 MNHEY and CDR2 SMNVEV (reference sequence). The CDR3 loop spans 16 amino acids. Trimming at V came to 6 bases and at J to 4 bases, leaving 13 bases not matched to a gene. The CDR3 nucleotides read TGTGCCAGCAGAGCTGGGTCGACTAGCGGACTTTACGAGCAGTACTTC. Its protein product is CASRAGSTSGLYEQYF.

This clone was picked up a small number of times. The chain couples TRBV10-3 to TRBJ1-6, with 7 positions matching TRBD1. This CDR3 region has 13 residues. After removal of 9 bases from V and 6 bases from J, the junction contained 5 bases not matched to a gene. Germline lookup yields CDR1 ENHRY and CDR2 SYGVKD. DNA for the CDR3: TGTGCCATTACAGGGGCCCCTAATTCACCCCTCCACTTT. Its protein is CAITGAPNSPLHF.

The J gene is TRBJ1-2, the V gene TRBV27, with 7 bases identical to TRBD1. The CDR3 consists of 14 residues. Per germline, CDR1 MNHEY and CDR2 SMNVEV (reference sequence). After removal of 5 bases from V and 4 bases from J, the junction contained 7 bases not matched to a gene. The CDR3 region is CASSTLRGAYGYTF. In DNA form, the CDR3 reads TGTGCCAGCAGTACCCTCAGGGGGGCCTATGGCTACACCTTC.

The V gene is TRBV7-6, the J gene TRBJ2-1, with 8 bases fitting TRBD2. The CDR3 is 18 amino acids. V lost 5 bases to trimming and J lost 0 bases; unmatched junction nucleotides: 12. The germline V gene has CDR1 SGHVS and CDR2 FNYEAQ. The CDR3 region has the DNA TGTGCCAGCAGCCCAGATCAAATAGCGGGAAGCTCCTACAATGAGCAGTTCTTC. This gives the protein CASSPDQIAGSSYNEQFF.

V gene TRBV10-3 combines with J gene TRBJ2-1, with 10 positions matching TRBD2. CDR3 length: 18 residues. Trimming removed 7 bases from V and 7 bases from J; junction bases left unmatched: 19. Germline V gene lookup returns CDR1 ENHRY and CDR2 SYGVKD. CDR3 loop: CAIKSASGSGLRINEQFF. The CDR3 nucleotides are TGTGCCATCAAATCTGCTAGCGGGAGTGGCTTGAGGATAAATGAGCAGTTCTTC.

The gene calls are TRBV13 and TRBJ2-6; 10 nucleotides line up with TRBD2. The CDR3 sequence is 19 residues long. Unmatched junction bases numbered 6, after V lost 1 base and J lost 0 bases. Germline lookup yields CDR1 PRHDT and CDR2 FYEKMQ (reference sequence). CDR3 nucleotides: TGTGCCAGCAGCTTAGAGGGTAGCGGGAGGCACTCTGGGGCCAACGTCCTGACTTTC. Protein product: CASSLEGSGRHSGANVLTF.

The rearrangement joins TRBV5-5 to TRBJ1-2; 7 bases agree with TRBD1. The J segment lost 0 bases and the V segment lost 0 bases, leaving 2 bases of the junction unmatched. The germline V gene encodes CDR1 SGHKS and CDR2 YYEKEE (reference sequence). The CDR3 has 15 amino acids. The CDR3 DNA reads TGTGCCAGCAGCTTGGACAGGGGCGCTAACTATGGCTACACCTTC. Protein sequence: CASSLDRGANYGYTF.

Only one count was recorded for this clone. This chain joins TRBV5-1 and TRBJ2-1; 13 nucleotides line up with TRBD2. CDR3 length: 19 amino acids. Unmatched junction bases numbered 19, after V lost 4 bases and J lost 9 bases. In germline, CDR1 is SGHRS, CDR2 YFSETQ. The CDR3 here is CASSRRDWTSGSFPGEQFF. In nucleotides, the CDR3 is TGCGCCAGCAGCCGGCGGGATTGGACTAGCGGGAGTTTCCCCGGTGAGCAGTTCTTC.

The J gene is TRBJ1-1, the V gene TRBV29-1, with D possibly TRBD1 on 5 matching bases. The CDR3 is made up of 14 amino acids. CDR1 SQVTM and CDR2 ANQGSEA come from the germline V gene. The V end was cut by 5 bases, the J end by 1 base, with 14 bases between. The CDR3 DNA sequence: TGCAGCGTTCATGGGGCTCAGAGGAACACTGAAGCTTTCTTT. Amino acid sequence: CSVHGAQRNTEAFF.

The chain links TRBV6-5 to TRBJ1-2; TRBD1 is a possible D gene (5 bases). Germline values: CDR1 MNHEY, CDR2 SVGAGI. Trimming stripped 7 bases from V and 8 bases from J, with 14 bases between. The CDR3 is 12 amino acids. CDR3 residues: CASTPGGVGYTF. CDR3 DNA: TGTGCCAGCACCCCCGGGGGTGTCGGCTACACCTTC.

The V gene is TRBV11-3, the J gene TRBJ2-3; the match to TRBD2 covers 7 bases. Unmatched junction bases numbered 5, after V lost 5 bases and J lost 0 bases. CDR1 and CDR2 from the germline V gene are SGHNT and YENEEA. The CDR3 extends over 15 amino acids. In nucleotides, the CDR3 is TGTGCCAGCAGCACATATAGCGGGAGCACAGATACGCAGTATTTT. Amino acids: CASSTYSGSTDTQYF.

The chain has TRBV5-8 and TRBJ1-5, with 9 bases fitting TRBD1. CDR1 SGHTS and CDR2 YDEGEE come from the germline V gene. After removal of 4 bases from V and 5 bases from J, the junction contained 10 bases not matched to a gene. This CDR3 comprises 16 residues. The DNA for the CDR3 is TGTGCCAGCAGCATAATGCATAGGACAGGGGATCAGCCCCAGCATTTT. This codes for CASSIMHRTGDQPQHF.

This rearrangement joins TRBV3-1 (or the pseudogene TRBV3-2) to TRBJ1-6, with 10 bases lining up with TRBD1. Germline lookup yields CDR1 LGHDT and CDR2 YNNKEL (reference sequence). The J segment lost 7 bases and the V segment lost 6 bases, leaving 9 bases of the junction unmatched. The CDR3 totals 16 residues. This chain's CDR3 is CASRHRTGGGNSPLHF. The CDR3 bases are TGTGCCAGCAGACATAGGACAGGGGGTGGCAATTCACCCCTCCACTTT.

This clone was recorded a few times. This rearrangement joins TRBV5-1 to TRBJ2-1; perhaps TRBD2 as D (5 bases). Deletions cut 4 bases from V and 7 bases from J, with 15 bases between. This CDR3 comprises 14 residues. CDR1 is SGHRS and CDR2 is YFSETQ in the germline V gene. The CDR3 DNA follows: TGCGCCAGCAGCACCGGTAGTAGCGTGAATGAGCAGTTCTTC. Translating gives CASSTGSSVNEQFF.